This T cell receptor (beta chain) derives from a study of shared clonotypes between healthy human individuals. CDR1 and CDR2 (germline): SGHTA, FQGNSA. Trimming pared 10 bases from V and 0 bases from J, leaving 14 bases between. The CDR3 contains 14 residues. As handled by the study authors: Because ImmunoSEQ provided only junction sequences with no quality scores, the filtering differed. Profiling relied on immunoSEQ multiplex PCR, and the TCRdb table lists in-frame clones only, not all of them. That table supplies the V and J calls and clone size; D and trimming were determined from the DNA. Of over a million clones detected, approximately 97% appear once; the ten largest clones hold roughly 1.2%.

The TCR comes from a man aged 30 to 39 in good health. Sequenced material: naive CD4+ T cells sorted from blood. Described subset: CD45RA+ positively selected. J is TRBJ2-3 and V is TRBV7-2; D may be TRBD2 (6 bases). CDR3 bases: TGTGCCATCCTGGAGGGGAGGAGCACAGATACGCAGTATTTT. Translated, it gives CAILEGRSTDTQYF.